Reported below is one T cell receptor (beta chain). Its target antigen remains unknown. Per-base quality was not reported, and no clone a single base away is much larger than it. The data belong to a study of T cell responses to AZD1222 COVID-19 vaccine (dated by TCRdb to 2020 to 2023). For context, the study as a whole: A total of approximately 250 trial participants underwent TCR sequencing, of whom roughly 210 had received two doses of AZD1222 and roughly 26 had received two doses of the MenACWY control vaccine. Trial participants were enrolled into age subgroups of 18-55, 56-69 and 70-plus years, which contained approximately 150, 30 and 60 TCR-sequenced participants, respectively. What the work shows at the level of the full study, not this receptor alone: Conclusions about previously exposed vaccinees are limited because only five to seven AZD1222 recipients were SARS-CoV-2 seropositive at baseline. CD4 TCRs associated with the vaccine covered the entire spike protein, and the dominant responses were in regions 160-218 and 743-854. Reportedly, close to half of the unique spike-specific TCRs recognized epitopes lying outside the regions that are mutated in the B.1.351 and B.1.1.7 variants. Because no day 14 peak-response samples were available, the repertoires could be characterized only after the peak T cell response. After two AZD1222 doses, spike-specific TCR breadth and depth were significantly higher than at day 0 and than in MenACWY recipients. The 56-69-year group was small, and its depth increase did not reach significance, likely because of low power. Participants were mostly white British, with more females than males. The authors suggested clonal diversity may have been underestimated.

Trimming takes 3 bases off V and 5 bases off J; junction bases not matched to a gene: 5. CDR1 and CDR2 (SGHTA, FQGNSA) derive from the germline V gene. CDR3 length: 15 amino acids, cysteine to phenylalanine. CDR3 DNA is the only sequence kept; it has 45 bases, read in frame from the first base. The sample's time point label, in plain terms: about 28 days (+/-7) after the second vaccine dose. AZD1222 recipients with second doses at about 4 weeks or about 12 weeks were pooled, because spike-specific TCR depth and breadth did not differ between schedules. The vaccinee samples were drawn from two UK trials, COV001 and COV002, one of which was a single-blind randomized controlled phase 2/3 trial testing AZD1222 (ChAdOx1 nCoV-19) in healthy adults. Trial participant PBMC samples were collected at day 0 and day 28 after the second dose for TCRbeta chain sequencing. The CDR3 regions of human TCRbeta chains were analyzed by immunosequencing. Processing in the source paper ran as follows. TCRs in the repertoires were compared against a reference library of SARS-CoV-2-specific TCRs that had been generated with the MIRA antigen-specificity platform. Breadth was defined as the fraction of unique TCRs that were SARS-CoV-2-associated. Depth was defined as the fraction of total T cells that were SARS-CoV-2-associated. Using the MIRA data, each spike-specific TCR was mapped to the spike region that the TCR reacts to and placed in a CD4 or CD8 class. Log10-transformed breadth and depth values were compared by one-way ANOVA with Sidak's multiple comparisons tests. TCRdb stores this immuneACCESS table with in-frame sequences only. Part of the clones is absent; in the studies checked, under half of the shortfall reflects unresolved V genes, and no reason is known for the rest. V and J calls and clone size are copied from that table; D and trimming were computed from the DNA. The sample yields around 130,000 clones; roughly 90% were counted once. The top ten hold 4.5% to 6.5% of the sample.

The input for sequencing was peripheral blood, taken 28 days after the second AZD1222 dose. The sequence is built from TRBV7-2 and TRBJ2-5; TRBD2 lines up with 11 middle nucleotides. The clonotype comes from an adult who received the AZD1222 COVID-19 vaccine. CDR3 loop: CASSFSGRATETQYF. At the DNA level, the sequence is TGTGCCAGCAGCTTTAGCGGGAGGGCTACGGAGACCCAGTACTTC.